The T cell receptor beta chain described here comes from a study of a mutant IDH1 vaccine in newly diagnosed glioma. Turning to the study itself: Eight vaccinations went to patients in weeks 1, 3, 5, 7, 11, 15, 19, 23.

With respect to this clone: Its antigen is undetermined.

The sample's time point: week 5, during vaccination. Each dose delivered 300 ug of mutant IDH1 20-mer peptide subcutaneously with imiquimod. Measured with immunoSEQ multiplex PCR; TCRdb has only the in-frame clones, and not every one. The sample holds approximately 38,000 clones, over 75% seen once. Germline values: CDR1 MNHNS, CDR2 SASEGT. Trimming cost V 5 bases and J 3 bases; bases outside gene matches: 7. The CDR3 is 15 amino acids. The V and J genes are TRBV6-1 and TRBJ2-3, with 8 bases identical to TRBD1. This specimen consisted of PBMCs, obtained from a glioma patient whose treatment included an IDH1 peptide vaccine. The origin of this receptor is a man in his forties with glioma. The CDR3 loop is CASSPTGVGTDTQYF. In DNA, the CDR3 is TGTGCCAGCAGTCCGACAGGGGTCGGGACAGATACGCAGTATTTT.